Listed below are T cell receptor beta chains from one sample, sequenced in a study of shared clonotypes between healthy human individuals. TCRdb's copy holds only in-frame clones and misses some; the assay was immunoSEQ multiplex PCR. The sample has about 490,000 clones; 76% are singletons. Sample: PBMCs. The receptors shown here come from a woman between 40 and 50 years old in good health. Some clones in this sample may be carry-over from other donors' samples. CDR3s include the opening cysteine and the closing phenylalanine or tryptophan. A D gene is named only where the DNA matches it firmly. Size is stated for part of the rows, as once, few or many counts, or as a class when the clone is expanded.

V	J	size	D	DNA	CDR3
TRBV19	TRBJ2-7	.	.	TGTGCCAGTAGTATAGAGCAGGGGGGAAACGAGCAGTACTTC	CASSIEQGGNEQYF
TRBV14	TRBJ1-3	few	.	TGTGCCAGCAGCCAAGACGGGACATCTGGAAACACCATATATTTT	CASSQDGTSGNTIYF
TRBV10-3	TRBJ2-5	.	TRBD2	TGTGCCATCAGCCCCGGGACTAGGGAGACCCAGTACTTC	CAISPGTRETQYF
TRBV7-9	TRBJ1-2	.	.	TGTGCCAGCAGCTTAGAAACAGGGCCTGGCTACACCTTC	CASSLETGPGYTF
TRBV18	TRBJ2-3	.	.	TGTGCCAGCTCACCATGGGGAACAACGCAGTATTTT	CASSPWGTTQYF
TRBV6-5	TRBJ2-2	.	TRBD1	TGTGCCAGCAGTTTGGACAGGGAGATCGGGGAGCTGTTTTTT	CASSLDREIGELFF
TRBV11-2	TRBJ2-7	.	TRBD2	TGTGCCAGCAGCTTAGTGGGCGGGAGCTCGAGGGAGCAGTACTTC	CASSLVGGSSREQYF
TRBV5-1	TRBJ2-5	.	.	TGCGCCAGCAGCTTAGCTGTAAACAGGGAGACCCAGTACTTC	CASSLAVNRETQYF
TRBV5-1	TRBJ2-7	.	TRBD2	TGCGCCAGCAGACTACTAGCGGGAGCTGGCTACGAGCAGTACTTC	CASRLLAGAGYEQYF
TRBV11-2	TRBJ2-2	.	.	TGTGCCAGCAGCTTTCCTTCCGAGACAGTTAACACCGGGGAGCTGTTTTTT	CASSFPSETVNTGELFF
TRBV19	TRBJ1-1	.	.	TGTGCCAGTAGAACCCCCGGAGAGGGTAGCGCTGAAGCTTTCTTT	CASRTPGEGSAEAFF
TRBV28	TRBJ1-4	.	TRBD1	TGTGCCAGCAGTAAGGACAGGGGCATTGAAAAACTGTTTTTT	CASSKDRGIEKLFF
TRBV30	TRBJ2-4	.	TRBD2	TGTGCCTGGAGTCGAACTCCGGGAGGGCCGTGGAACATTCAGTACTTC	CAWSRTPGGPWNIQYF
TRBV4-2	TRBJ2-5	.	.	TGTGCCAGCAGCCAAGACGGGCAGGGGAGAGAGACCCAGTACTTC	CASSQDGQGRETQYF
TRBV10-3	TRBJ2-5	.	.	TGTGCCATCAGTGAGGAGTTGAGGGAGACCCAGTACTTC	CAISEELRETQYF
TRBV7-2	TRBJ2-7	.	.	TGTGCCAGCAGCGCCCGACAGGAATCCTACGAGCAGTACTTC	CASSARQESYEQYF
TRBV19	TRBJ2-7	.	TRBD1	TGTGCCAGTAGTCAACAGGGGGCGAATTACGAGCAGTACTTC	CASSQQGANYEQYF
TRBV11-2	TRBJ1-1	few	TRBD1	TGTGCCAGCACCCAATCCCGGACAGGGAACACTGAAGCTTTCTTT	CASTQSRTGNTEAFF
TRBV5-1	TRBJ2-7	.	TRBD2	TGCGCCAGCAGCTTGGCACCAGCGGGAGTAAGAGAGCAGTACTTC	CASSLAPAGVREQYF
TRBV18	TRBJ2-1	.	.	TGTGCCAGCTCACCCATACAGCGGGCTAACAATGAGCAGTTCTTC	CASSPIQRANNEQFF
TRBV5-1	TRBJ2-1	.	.	TGCGCCAGCAGCCCAGGCCTAGCGCCGAGCTCCTACAATGAGCAGTTCTTC	CASSPGLAPSSYNEQFF
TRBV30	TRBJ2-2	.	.	TGTGCCTGGAGGAGTGCAGGTGAGGATACCGGGGAGCCGTTTTTT	CAWRSAGEDTGEPFF
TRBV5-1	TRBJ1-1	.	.	TGCGCCAGCAGCTTGGGAGTTCTCACTGAAGCTTTCTTT	CASSLGVLTEAFF
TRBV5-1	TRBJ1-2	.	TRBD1	TGCGCCAGCAGCTTGGGGGGACAGGGAGATGGCTACACCTTC	CASSLGGQGDGYTF
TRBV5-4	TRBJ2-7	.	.	TGTGCCAGCAGCTTGGGACTTACCTACGAGCAGTACTTC	CASSLGLTYEQYF